The T cell receptor beta chain described here comes from a study of blood T cell repertoires in COVID-19. Study background: COVID-19 samples from acute and convalescent phases originated in the United States, Italy and Spain. From T cells, B-cell-depleted T cells, or PBMCs came the material, which was cDNA or gDNA.

Original processing methods: Nucleated cell number was recorded as an estimate derived from reference gene primer amplification. Profiled with immunoSEQ multiplex PCR; TCRdb holds only in-frame clones, not every one. Clonal size and the V and J genes are those of that table, whereas D and trimming came from the DNA. Here the sample spans roughly 190,000 clones, around nine tenths being singletons. Germline assignment: CDR1 SGHRS and CDR2 YFSETQ. The V and J ends lost 4 bases and 1 base respectively, with 11 bases between them. The CDR3 length is 15 residues. The V call is TRBV5-1, the J call TRBJ1-4; D possibly corresponds to TRBD1 (6 bases). The sequencing input was peripheral blood. The TCR sequence derives from an older man with acute or convalescent COVID-19. DNA for the CDR3: TGCGCCAGCAGCCCCCGAGGGGGAACTAATGAAAAACTGTTTTTT. Amino acids: CASSPRGGTNEKLFF.